This T cell receptor (beta chain) was obtained from a study of regulatory T cells in long-lasting Graves disease. Germline V gene data show CDR1 as MDHEN and CDR2 as SYDVKM. The J segment lost 2 bases and the V segment lost 8 bases, leaving 9 bases of the junction unmatched. This CDR3 spans 14 amino acids. This clonotype was recorded many times. The antigen remains unidentified. Sequencing libraries for TCR beta were prepared with iRepertoire HTBI primers and Arm-PCR of CDR3 regions. In TCRdb, the multiplex PCR reads were re-called with MiXCR into one record per CDR3 protein. The sample holds about 470,000 distinct CDR3 sequences; roughly a fifth are singletons and the top ten take over 6%. The time point: persistent/refractory GD, antithyroid drugs over 5 years with positive TRAb. RNA extracted from PBMCs served as the sequencing template. Whole-study results and caveats: When disease was persistent, TRBV28, TRBJ1-2 and TRBJ2-5 were the favored segments.

The sample here was peripheral blood mononuclear cells (PBMCs), taken when the disease was refractory, from a patient treated with antithyroid drugs. The receptor was isolated from a female donor with Graves disease. The chain couples TRBV28 to TRBJ2-7; the match to TRBD1 covers 7 bases. CDR3 loop: CASGSTGMTYEQYF. CDR3 coding DNA: TGTGCCAGCGGATCGACAGGGATGACCTACGAGCAGTACTTC.